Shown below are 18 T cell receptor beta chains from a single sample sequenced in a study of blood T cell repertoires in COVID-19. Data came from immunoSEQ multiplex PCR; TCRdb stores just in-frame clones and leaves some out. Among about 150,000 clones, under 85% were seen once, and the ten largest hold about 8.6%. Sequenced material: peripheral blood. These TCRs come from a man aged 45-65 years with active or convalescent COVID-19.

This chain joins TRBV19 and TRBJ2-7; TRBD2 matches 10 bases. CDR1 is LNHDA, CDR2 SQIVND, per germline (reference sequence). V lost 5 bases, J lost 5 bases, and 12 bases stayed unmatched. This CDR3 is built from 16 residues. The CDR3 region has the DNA TGTGCCAGTAGTCCTAGGGGAGCGGGAGGGCCCGACGAGCAGTACTTC. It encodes CASSPRGAGGPDEQYF.

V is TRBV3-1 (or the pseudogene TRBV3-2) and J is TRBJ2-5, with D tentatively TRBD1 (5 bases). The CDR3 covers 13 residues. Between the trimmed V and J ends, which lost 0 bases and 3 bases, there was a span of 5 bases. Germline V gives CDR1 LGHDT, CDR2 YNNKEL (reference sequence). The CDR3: CASSQDREETQYF. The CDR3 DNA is TGTGCCAGCAGCCAAGACAGGGAAGAGACCCAGTACTTC.

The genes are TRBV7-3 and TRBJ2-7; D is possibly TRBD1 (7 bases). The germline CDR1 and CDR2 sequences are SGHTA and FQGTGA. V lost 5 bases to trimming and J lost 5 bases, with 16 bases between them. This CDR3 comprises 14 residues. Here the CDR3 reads CASSPTGRMHEQYF. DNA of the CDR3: TGTGCCAGCAGCCCGACAGGGAGGATGCACGAGCAGTACTTC.

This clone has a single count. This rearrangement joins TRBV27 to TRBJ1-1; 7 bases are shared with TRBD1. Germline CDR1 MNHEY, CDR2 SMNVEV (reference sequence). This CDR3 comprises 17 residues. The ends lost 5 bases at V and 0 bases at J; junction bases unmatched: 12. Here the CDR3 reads CASSLRTGTSMNTEAFF. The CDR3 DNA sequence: TGTGCCAGCAGTCTCCGGACAGGAACCTCCATGAACACTGAAGCTTTCTTT.

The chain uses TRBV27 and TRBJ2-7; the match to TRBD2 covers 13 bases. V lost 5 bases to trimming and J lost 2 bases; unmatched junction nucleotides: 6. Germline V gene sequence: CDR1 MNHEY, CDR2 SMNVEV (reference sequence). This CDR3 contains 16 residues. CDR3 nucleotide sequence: TGTGCCAGCAGTGCCCCGACTAGCGGGGGGACCTACGAGCAGTACTTC. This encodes CASSAPTSGGTYEQYF.

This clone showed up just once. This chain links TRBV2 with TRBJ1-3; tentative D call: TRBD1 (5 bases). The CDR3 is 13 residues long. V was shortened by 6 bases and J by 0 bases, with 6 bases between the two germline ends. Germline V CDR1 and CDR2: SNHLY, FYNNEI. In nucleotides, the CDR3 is TGTGCCAGCAGGGGGGGCTCTGGAAACACCATATATTTT. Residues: CASRGGSGNTIYF.

DNA for the CDR3: TGTGCCAGTAGTCAAACCGGGACAGCCTCCTACGAGCAGTACTTC. Amino acids: CASSQTGTASYEQYF. The gene calls are TRBV19 and TRBJ2-7; 7 nucleotides line up with TRBD1. With V trimmed by 5 bases and J by 0 bases, 7 bases remained unmatched. Germline V lookup: CDR1 LNHDA, CDR2 SQIVND (reference sequence). The CDR3 contains 15 residues.

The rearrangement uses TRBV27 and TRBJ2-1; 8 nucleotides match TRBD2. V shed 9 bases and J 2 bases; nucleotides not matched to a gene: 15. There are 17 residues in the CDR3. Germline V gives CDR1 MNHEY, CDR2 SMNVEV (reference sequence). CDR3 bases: TGTGCCAGTAAACCCGGGGGTAGCGGGATTGCCTACAATGAGCAGTTCTTC. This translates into CASKPGGSGIAYNEQFF.

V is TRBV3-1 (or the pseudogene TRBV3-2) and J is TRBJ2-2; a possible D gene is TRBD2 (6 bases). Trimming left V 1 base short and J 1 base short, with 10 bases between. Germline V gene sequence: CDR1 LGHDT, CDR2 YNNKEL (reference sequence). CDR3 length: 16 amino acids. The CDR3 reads CASSQVVGRNTGELFF. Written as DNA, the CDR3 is TGTGCCAGCAGCCAAGTGGTCGGGAGGAACACCGGGGAGCTGTTTTTT.

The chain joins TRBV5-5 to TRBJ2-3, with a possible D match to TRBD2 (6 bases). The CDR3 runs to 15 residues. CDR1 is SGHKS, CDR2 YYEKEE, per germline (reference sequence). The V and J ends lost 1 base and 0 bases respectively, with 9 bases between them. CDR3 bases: TGTGCCAGCAGCTTGAGGCGGGGAAGCACAGATACGCAGTATTTT. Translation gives CASSLRRGSTDTQYF.

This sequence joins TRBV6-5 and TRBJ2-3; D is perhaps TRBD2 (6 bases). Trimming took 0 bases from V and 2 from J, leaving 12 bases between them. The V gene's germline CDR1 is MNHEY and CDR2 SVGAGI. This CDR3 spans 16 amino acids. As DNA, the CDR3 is TGTGCCAGCAGTTACTCGTCGGGGACTCCCACAGATACGCAGTATTTT. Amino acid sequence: CASSYSSGTPTDTQYF.

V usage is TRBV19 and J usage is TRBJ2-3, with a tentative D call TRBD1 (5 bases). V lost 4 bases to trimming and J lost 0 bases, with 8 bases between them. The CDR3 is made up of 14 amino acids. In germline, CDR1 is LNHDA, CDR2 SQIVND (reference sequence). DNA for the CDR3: TGTGCCAGTAGTAGGGGCCCTAGCACAGATACGCAGTATTTT. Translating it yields CASSRGPSTDTQYF.

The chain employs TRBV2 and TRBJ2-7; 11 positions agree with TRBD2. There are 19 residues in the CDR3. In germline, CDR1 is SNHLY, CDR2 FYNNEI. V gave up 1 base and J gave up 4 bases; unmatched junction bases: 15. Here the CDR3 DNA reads TGTGCCAGCAGTGAAGTACTAGCGGGAGCCCCCCCTGGTTCATACGAGCAGTACTTC. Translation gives CASSEVLAGAPPGSYEQYF.

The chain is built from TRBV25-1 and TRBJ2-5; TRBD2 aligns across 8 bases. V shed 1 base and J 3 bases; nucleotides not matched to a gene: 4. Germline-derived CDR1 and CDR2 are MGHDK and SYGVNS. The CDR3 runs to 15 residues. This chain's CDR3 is CASSEFRGGEETQYF. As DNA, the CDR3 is TGTGCCAGCAGTGAATTCCGGGGGGGGGAAGAGACCCAGTACTTC.

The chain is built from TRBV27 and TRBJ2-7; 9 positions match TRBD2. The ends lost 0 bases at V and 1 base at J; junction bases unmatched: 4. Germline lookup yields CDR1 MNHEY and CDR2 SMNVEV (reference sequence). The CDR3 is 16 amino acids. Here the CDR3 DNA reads TGTGCCAGCAGTTTATCAAGAACTAGCGGGTCCTACGAGCAGTACTTC. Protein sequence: CASSLSRTSGSYEQYF.

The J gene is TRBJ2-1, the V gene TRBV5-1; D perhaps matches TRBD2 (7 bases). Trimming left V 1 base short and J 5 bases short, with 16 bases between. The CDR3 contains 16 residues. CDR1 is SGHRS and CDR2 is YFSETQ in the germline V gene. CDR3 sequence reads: CASSLPRTGRDNEQFF. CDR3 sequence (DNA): TGCGCCAGCAGCTTGCCCCGAACAGGGAGGGACAATGAGCAGTTCTTC.

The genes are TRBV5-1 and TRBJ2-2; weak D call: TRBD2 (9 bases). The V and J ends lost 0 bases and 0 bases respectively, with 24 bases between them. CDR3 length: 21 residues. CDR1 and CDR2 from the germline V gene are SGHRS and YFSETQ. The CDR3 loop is CASSLGDGTGRLAANTGELFF. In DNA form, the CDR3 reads TGCGCCAGCAGCTTGGGGGATGGGACAGGTCGACTAGCGGCGAACACCGGGGAGCTGTTTTTT.

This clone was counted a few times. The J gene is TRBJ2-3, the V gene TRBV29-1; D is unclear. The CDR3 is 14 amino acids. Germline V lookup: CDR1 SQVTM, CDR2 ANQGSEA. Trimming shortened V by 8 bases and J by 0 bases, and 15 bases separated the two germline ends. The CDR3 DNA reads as TGCAGCCCTTGGTTAGCTGCTAGCACAGATACGCAGTATTTT. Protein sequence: CSPWLAASTDTQYF.